The 28 T cell receptor beta chains listed next were all sequenced from one sample in a study of patients and donors after allogeneic stem cell transplantation. TCRdb reanalysed the RT-PCR reads using MiXCR and keeps one entry per CDR3 protein. Of 920,000 or so distinct CDR3 sequences listed, roughly 17% were seen once; the top ten hold 6%. Input material: blood, either unsorted or a sorted T cell fraction (not recorded which). The origin of the receptors is a human donor who was either an allogeneic HSCT recipient or a stem cell or donor lymphocyte infusion donor (not recorded which). It is not recorded whose cells these are; they may come from a transplant donor.

V and J are TRBV30 and TRBJ2-5; perhaps TRBD2 as D (5 bases). The CDR3 loop spans 13 amino acids. V gave up 0 bases and J gave up 5 bases, with 10 bases separating them. The V gene's germline CDR1 is GTSNPN and CDR2 SVGIG (reference sequence). CDR3 DNA sequence: TGTGCCTGGAGTGTAGGACTCCGGGAGACCCAGTACTTC. Translation gives CAWSVGLRETQYF. The full variable domain, with the rest looked up from reference TRBV30 and TRBJ2-5, is SQTIHQWPATLVQPVGSPLSLECTVEGTSNPNLYWYRQAAGRGLQLLFYSVGIGQISSEVPQNLSASRPQDRQFILSSKKLLLSDSGFYLCAWSVGLRETQYFGPGTRLLVL.

This sequence joins TRBV29-1 and TRBJ2-7; D gene unclear. The V gene's germline CDR1 is SQVTM and CDR2 ANQGSEA. The CDR3 totals 15 residues. V was trimmed by 2 bases and J by 0 bases, leaving 14 bases between them. CDR3 nucleotide sequence: TGCAGCGTTGAATTCTCACAGTGGAGCTCCTACGAGCAGTACTTC. This gives the protein CSVEFSQWSSYEQYF.

This clonotype appeared a few times. The rearrangement links TRBV6-2 or TRBV6-3 to TRBJ1-2; 8 nucleotides line up with TRBD1. CDR1 and CDR2 from the germline V gene are MNHEY and SVGEGT. The CDR3 spans 16 residues. V shed 5 bases and J 0 bases; nucleotides not matched to a gene: 8. In DNA, the CDR3 is TGTGCCAGCAGTGGACAGGGTGGGATTTCTAACTATGGCTACACCTTC. Its protein is CASSGQGGISNYGYTF.

This chain connects TRBV29-1 to TRBJ1-5, with D possibly matching TRBD1 (6 bases). This CDR3 has 12 residues. Germline-derived CDR1 and CDR2 are SQVTM and ANQGSEA. V was cut by 6 bases and J by 6 bases, with 12 bases left in between. The CDR3 sequence: CSVLGGGQPQHF. The DNA of the CDR3 is TGCAGCGTCCTAGGAGGGGGTCAGCCCCAGCATTTT.

This clonotype was seen only a few times. The chain couples TRBV5-1 to TRBJ2-7, with 8 bases identical to TRBD1. The CDR3 contains 14 residues. CDR1 and CDR2 (germline): SGHRS, YFSETQ. The V and J ends lost 4 bases and 7 bases, in that order; junction bases with no gene match: 10. CDR3 loop: CASSRGQAAGEQYF. CDR3 nucleotide sequence: TGCGCCAGCAGCAGGGGACAGGCGGCGGGTGAGCAGTACTTC.

This clonotype has just a few counts. The chain uses TRBV6-2 or TRBV6-3 and TRBJ2-3, with TRBD2 matching over 11 bases. CDR3 length: 18 amino acids. Losses at the gene ends were 0 bases for V and 2 bases for J; bases not matched to a gene: 7. Germline lookup yields CDR1 MNHEY and CDR2 SVGEGT. CDR3 coding DNA: TGTGCCAGCAGTTACTCGGAGACTAGCGGGGACGTCACAGATACGCAGTATTTT. Protein product: CASSYSETSGDVTDTQYF.

This clonotype came up a few times. The V and J genes are TRBV5-1 and TRBJ2-3; 9 bases agree with TRBD1. CDR3 length: 15 residues. The V gene end was trimmed by 1 base and the J gene end by 6 bases; junction bases not matched to a gene: 6. CDR1 and CDR2 from the germline V gene are SGHRS and YFSETQ. CDR3 residues: CASSLRTGVRDTQYF. In DNA, the CDR3 is TGCGCCAGCAGCTTGAGGACAGGGGTTAGGGATACGCAGTATTTT.

CDR3 in DNA: TGTGCCAGCAGCGTAGAGACAGGGGGCGTGCGAGATGGCTACACCTTC. Translated: CASSVETGGVRDGYTF. The chain employs TRBV9 and TRBJ1-2; TRBD1 aligns across 10 bases. The germline gives CDR1 SGDLS, CDR2 YYNGEE. V was clipped by 0 bases and J by 6 bases; unmatched bases: 8. The CDR3 is made up of 16 amino acids.

This chain connects TRBV9 to TRBJ1-1; D not resolved. Looked up from germline, CDR1 is SGDLS and CDR2 is YYNGEE. The CDR3 has 14 amino acids. V lost 3 bases, J lost 5 bases, and 14 bases lay in between. The DNA for the CDR3 is TGTGCCAGCAGCGACCGGACCGCTGAGACTGAAGCTTTCTTT. This codes for CASSDRTAETEAFF.

The V gene is TRBV7-3, the J gene TRBJ2-1; no definite D call. CDR1 SGHTA and CDR2 FQGTGA come from the germline V gene. The CDR3 has 14 residues. Trimming removed 5 bases from V and 0 bases from J, with 8 bases in between. CDR3 protein: CASSRGPSYNEQFF. CDR3 sequence (DNA): TGTGCCAGCAGCCGTGGTCCCTCCTACAATGAGCAGTTCTTC. Full variable domain (outside the CDR3, taken from reference TRBV7-3 and TRBJ2-1): GAGVSQTPSNKVTEKGKYVELRCDPISGHTALYWYRQSLGQGPEFLIYFQGTGAADDSGLPNDRFFAVRPEGSVSTLKIQRTERGDSAVYLCASSRGPSYNEQFFGPGTRLTVL.

This clonotype was counted a single time. This chain joins TRBV4-1 and TRBJ2-7; perhaps D is TRBD1 or TRBD2 (5 bases each). The CDR3 runs to 13 residues. Germline lookup yields CDR1 MGHRA and CDR2 YSYEKL. Trimming left V 3 bases short and J 9 bases short, with 15 bases between. Here the CDR3 reads CASSQGLAMRQYF. The CDR3 DNA reads as TGCGCCAGCAGCCAGGGGCTAGCAATGAGGCAGTACTTC.

J is TRBJ2-1 and V is TRBV20-1; 8 bases fit TRBD2. The CDR3 covers 14 residues. Germline loops: CDR1 DFQATT, CDR2 SNEGSKA (reference sequence). J lost 7 bases, V lost 3 bases, and 8 bases had no gene match. The CDR3 loop reads CSARDRTSRNEQFF. As DNA, the CDR3 is TGCAGTGCTAGGGACCGGACTAGCCGGAATGAGCAGTTCTTC.

CDR3 protein: CASRDERRDSRHEQYF. The CDR3 DNA reads as TGTGCCAGCAGGGACGAACGCCGGGACAGTCGCCACGAGCAGTACTTC. The rearrangement uses TRBV25-1 and TRBJ2-7; 7 bases fit TRBD1. The germline V gene has CDR1 MGHDK and CDR2 SYGVNS. The junction had 16 bases not matched to a gene; V was cut back by 6 bases and J by 5 bases. The CDR3 is 16 residues long.

Only a few counts were recorded for this clonotype. The chain uses TRBV7-8 and TRBJ1-4; the D is unclear. V dropped 7 bases and J dropped 3 bases, with 3 bases sitting between them. The CDR3 extends over 11 amino acids. Germline CDR1 and CDR2: SGHVS and FQNEAQ. CDR3 in DNA: TGTGCCAGCACCCCTAATGAAAAACTGTTTTTT. The encoded protein is CASTPNEKLFF.

V and J are TRBV27 and TRBJ2-1, with D hard to call. The CDR3 contains 15 residues. CDR1 MNHEY and CDR2 SMNVEV come from the germline V gene (reference sequence). The germline V and J ends were trimmed by 7 bases and 4 bases, with 17 bases remaining between them. The chain's CDR3 is CASTQVGRIYNEQFF. The CDR3 DNA reads as TGTGCCAGCACGCAAGTCGGGCGGATTTACAATGAGCAGTTCTTC.

In its sample, this clonotype was seen a few times. The chain links TRBV7-9 to TRBJ2-4; D gene uncertain. Trimming cost V 5 bases and J 0 bases, with 17 bases left between them. This CDR3 region has 17 residues. Germline CDR1 SEHNR, CDR2 FQNEAQ (reference sequence). The chain's CDR3 is CASSDPLQVLAKNIQYF. DNA for the CDR3: TGTGCCAGCAGCGACCCCCTCCAAGTGCTAGCCAAAAACATTCAGTACTTC.

This clonotype was recorded a few times. V and J are TRBV12-3 or TRBV12-4 and TRBJ2-1, with D unclear. V lost 6 bases and J lost 0, with 15 bases in between. The CDR3 length is 16 residues. The CDR3 spells CASSRRLTGSYNEQFF. CDR3 coding DNA: TGTGCCAGCAGCCGCCGACTTACCGGCTCCTACAATGAGCAGTTCTTC.

This clonotype was seen more than once but under ten times. V gene TRBV4-1 combines with J gene TRBJ2-5; 15 bases are shared with TRBD2. Per the germline V gene, CDR1 is MGHRA and CDR2 is YSYEKL. The CDR3 consists of 17 residues. J lost 4 bases, V lost 4 bases, and 7 bases had no gene match. The CDR3 sequence: CASSLGLAGGRIETQYF. CDR3 DNA: TGCGCCAGCAGCCTAGGACTAGCGGGGGGGAGGATAGAGACCCAGTACTTC.

In its sample, this clonotype was seen many times. This chain links TRBV12-3 or TRBV12-4 with TRBJ2-1, with 7 bases fitting TRBD2. V lost 3 bases, J lost 2 bases, and 7 bases stayed unmatched. The CDR3 covers 16 residues. CDR3 in amino acids: CASSFRASGTYNEQFF. CDR3 sequence (DNA): TGTGCCAGCAGTTTCAGGGCTAGCGGCACCTACAATGAGCAGTTCTTC.

The chain employs TRBV6-1 and TRBJ1-6, with D unclear. Germline-derived CDR1 and CDR2 are MNHNS and SASEGT. V lost 10 bases, J lost 6 bases, and 16 bases lay in between. The CDR3 has 14 residues. In DNA, the CDR3 is TGTGCCACCCAAAGGAGGGAAGGTAATTCACCCCTCCACTTT. It yields the protein CATQRREGNSPLHF.

The chain couples TRBV4-2 to TRBJ2-3; possible D gene TRBD1, 6 bases. CDR1 is LGHNA and CDR2 is YNFKEQ in the germline V gene. The germline V and J ends were trimmed by 0 bases and 1 base, with 11 bases remaining between them. The CDR3 consists of 16 residues. Here the CDR3 reads CASSQEGALGTDTQYF. DNA for the CDR3: TGTGCCAGCAGCCAAGAGGGGGCCTTAGGCACAGATACGCAGTATTTT.

The CDR3 bases are TGTGCCAGCAGGGGGGGAGGGGGTCAGCCCCAGCATTTT. Translating it yields CASRGGGGQPQHF. This rearrangement joins TRBV12-3 or TRBV12-4 to TRBJ1-5; a weak D match, TRBD1 (6 bases). V lost 6 bases and J 6 bases, leaving 12 bases between the germline ends. CDR3 length equals 13 residues.

This clonotype has a handful of counts. The chain combines TRBV7-9 with TRBJ2-2; a weak D match, TRBD1 (5 bases). The ends were cut back, 10 bases at V and 5 bases at J, with 11 bases in the middle. The CDR3 runs to 12 residues. Germline CDR1 SEHNR, CDR2 FQNEAQ (reference sequence). The CDR3 here is CAMQGRTGELFF. CDR3 nucleotide sequence: TGTGCCATGCAGGGAAGGACCGGGGAGCTGTTTTTT.

The sample holds a few counts of this clonotype. CDR3 nucleotides: TGCAGTGCTTCTAGCGGGAGGGCGAAATCCTACGAGCAGTACTTC. It yields the protein CSASSGRAKSYEQYF. This chain uses TRBV20-1 with TRBJ2-7, with TRBD2 matching 12 bases. The germline V gene encodes CDR1 DFQATT and CDR2 SNEGSKA (reference sequence). The CDR3 extends over 15 amino acids. V lost 5 bases, J lost 1 base, and 6 bases stayed unmatched.

V is TRBV2 and J is TRBJ1-3, with unresolved D. V lost 0 bases and J lost 3, with 0 bases in between. In germline, CDR1 is SNHLY, CDR2 FYNNEI. This CDR3 is built from 12 residues. The chain's CDR3 is CASSEAGNTIYF. The CDR3 DNA sequence: TGTGCCAGCAGTGAAGCTGGAAACACCATATATTTT.

This clonotype was recorded only once. Possible read error: a much larger clone is one base away. The CDR3: CSVEDSSYNEQFF. CDR3 nucleotides: TGCAGCGTTGAAGACAGCTCCTACAATGAGCAGTTCTTC. The chain carries TRBV29-1 and TRBJ2-1; D remains unclear. The CDR3 runs to 13 residues. Germline assignment: CDR1 SQVTM and CDR2 ANQGSEA. V lost 0 bases to trimming and J lost 0 bases, with 3 bases between them.

The V call is TRBV7-2, the J call TRBJ2-1; possibly TRBD1 or TRBD2 for D (5 bases each). Germline CDR1 reads SGHTA; CDR2 reads FQGNSA. The CDR3 totals 14 residues. Between the trimmed V and J ends, which lost 5 bases and 9 bases, there was a span of 17 bases. CDR3 nucleotide sequence: TGTGCCAGCAGCCTACAATTGGGGGTTGGTGAGCAGTTCTTC. Its protein product is CASSLQLGVGEQFF.

V is TRBV12-3 or TRBV12-4 and J is TRBJ2-5; no definite D call. The CDR3 runs to 12 residues. V was clipped by 6 bases and J by 4 bases, with 9 bases between them. The CDR3 DNA follows: TGTGCCAGCAGCCTGACGGTAGAGACCCAGTACTTC. Translated: CASSLTVETQYF.